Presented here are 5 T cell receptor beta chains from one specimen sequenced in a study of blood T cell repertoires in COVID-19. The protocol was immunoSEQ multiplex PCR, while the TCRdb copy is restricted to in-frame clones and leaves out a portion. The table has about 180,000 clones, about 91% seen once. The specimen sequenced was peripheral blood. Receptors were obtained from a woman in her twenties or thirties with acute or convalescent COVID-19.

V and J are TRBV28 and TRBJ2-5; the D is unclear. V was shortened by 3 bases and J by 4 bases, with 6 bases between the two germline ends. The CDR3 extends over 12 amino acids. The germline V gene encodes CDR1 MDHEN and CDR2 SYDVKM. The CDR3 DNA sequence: TGTGCCAGCAGTTTCCGTTTAGAGACCCAGTACTTC. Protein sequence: CASSFRLETQYF.

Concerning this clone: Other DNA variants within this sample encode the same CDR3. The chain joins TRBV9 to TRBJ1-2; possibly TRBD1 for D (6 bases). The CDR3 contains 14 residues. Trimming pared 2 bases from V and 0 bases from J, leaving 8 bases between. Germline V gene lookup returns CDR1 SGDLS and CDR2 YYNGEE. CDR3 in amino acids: CASSVSGANYGYTF. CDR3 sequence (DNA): TGTGCCAGCAGCGTTTCAGGGGCTAACTATGGCTACACCTTC.

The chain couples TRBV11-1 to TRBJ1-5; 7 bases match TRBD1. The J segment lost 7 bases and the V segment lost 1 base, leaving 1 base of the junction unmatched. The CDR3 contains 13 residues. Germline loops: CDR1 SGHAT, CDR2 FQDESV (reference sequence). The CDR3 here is CASSLDRGQPQHF. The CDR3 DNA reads TGTGCCAGCAGCTTAGACAGGGGCCAGCCCCAGCATTTT. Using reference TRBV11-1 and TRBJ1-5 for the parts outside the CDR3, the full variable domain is EAEVAQSPRYKITEKSQAVAFWCDPISGHATLYWYRQILGQGPELLVQFQDESVVDDSQLPKDRFSAERLKGVDSTLKIQPAELGDSAMYLCASSLDRGQPQHFGDGTRLSIL.

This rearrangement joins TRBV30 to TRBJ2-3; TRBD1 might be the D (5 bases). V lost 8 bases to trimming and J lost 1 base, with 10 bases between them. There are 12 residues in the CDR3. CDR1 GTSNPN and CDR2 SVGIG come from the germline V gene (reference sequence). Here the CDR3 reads CAATRGTDTQYF. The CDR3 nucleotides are TGTGCCGCAACCAGGGGCACAGATACGCAGTATTTT.

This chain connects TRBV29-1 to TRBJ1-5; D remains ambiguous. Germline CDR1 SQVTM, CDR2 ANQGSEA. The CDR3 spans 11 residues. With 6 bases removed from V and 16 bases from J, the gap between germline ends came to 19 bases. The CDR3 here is CSVQEAKTLHF. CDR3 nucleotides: TGCAGCGTCCAAGAAGCCAAAACCCTCCATTTT.